These 18 T cell receptor beta chains came from one sample sequenced in a study of identical twins. TCRdb ran MiXCR on the 5' RACE reads and lists one entry per CDR3 protein. The data hold approximately 530,000 distinct CDR3 sequences, with more than 20% observed a single time. The data also belong to a second study, concerning yellow fever vaccine responses in identical twins.

Input material: CD4+ T cells sorted from blood. The receptors here all came from a woman between 18 and 29 years old in good health.

The chain has TRBV7-9 and TRBJ2-3; the D gene is possibly TRBD2 (5 bases). Germline CDR1 and CDR2: SEHNR and FQNEAQ (reference sequence). Trimming left V 3 bases short and J 5 bases short, with 12 bases between. The CDR3 consists of 14 residues. The DNA of the CDR3 is TGTGCCAGCAGCTTCGGACTTATGGGAGATACGCAGTATTTT. It yields the protein CASSFGLMGDTQYF.

The chain uses TRBV11-3 and TRBJ2-7, with 15 bases lining up with TRBD2. This CDR3 region has 16 residues. J was trimmed by 7 bases and V by 2 bases; bases with no gene match: 6. From germline, CDR1 is SGHNT and CDR2 YENEEA. CDR3 DNA sequence: TGTGCCAGCAGCTTATTAGGGACTAGCGGGAGGAATGAGCAGTACTTC. Encoded protein: CASSLLGTSGRNEQYF.

This clonotype showed up just a few times. J is TRBJ2-2 and V is TRBV5-1; 8 bases agree with TRBD1. This CDR3 has 16 amino acids. Trimming cost V 3 bases and J 4 bases; bases outside gene matches: 8. CDR1 is SGHRS, CDR2 YFSETQ, per germline. The CDR3 loop is CASSSTRQGSTGELFF. The DNA of the CDR3 is TGCGCCAGCAGCTCGACCCGACAGGGGAGCACCGGGGAGCTGTTTTTT.

The chain links TRBV7-6 to TRBJ2-1; 9 nucleotides match TRBD2. The CDR3 length is 16 residues. Looked up from germline, CDR1 is SGHVS and CDR2 is FNYEAQ. Trimming removed 2 bases from V and 5 bases from J; junction bases left unmatched: 7. The DNA of the CDR3 is TGTGCCAGCAGCTTAAGTTGGGCTAGCGGGAACAATGAGCAGTTCTTC. Amino acid sequence: CASSLSWASGNNEQFF.

The gene calls are TRBV7-2 and TRBJ1-5; D perhaps matches TRBD1 (5 bases). This CDR3 spans 17 amino acids. V lost 1 base and J lost 7, with 20 bases in between. Germline CDR1 SGHTA, CDR2 FQGNSA. The CDR3 nucleotides read TGTGCCAGCAGCTTAGTCGGGGGAGGCAGGGCCCACCAGCCCCAGCATTTT. Translation: CASSLVGGGRAHQPQHF.

For the CDR3, the DNA is TGTGCCAGCTCACCCCCAGGGTTCCCCTACGAGCAGTACGTC. It specifies CASSPPGFPYEQYV. The V gene is TRBV18, the J gene TRBJ2-7; the D gene is possibly TRBD1 (5 bases). CDR1 is KGHSH and CDR2 is LQKENI in the germline V gene. V shed 3 bases and J shed 2 bases, with 11 bases lying between them. The CDR3 is 14 amino acids.

V usage is TRBV6-5 and J usage is TRBJ2-7; tentative D call: TRBD1 (6 bases). Trimming stripped 0 bases from V and 2 bases from J, with 14 bases between. The CDR3 extends over 16 amino acids. Germline CDR1 reads MNHEY; CDR2 reads SVGAGI. The CDR3: CASSYSPGDGAYEQYV. CDR3 nucleotides: TGTGCCAGCAGTTACTCTCCAGGGGATGGGGCCTACGAGCAGTACGTC.

The rearrangement joins TRBV12-3 or TRBV12-4 to TRBJ2-7; perhaps TRBD1 as D (6 bases). The CDR3 is made up of 12 amino acids. Between the trimmed V and J ends, which lost 1 base and 6 bases, there was a span of 7 bases. The CDR3 sequence: CASSLVGGEQYV. DNA of the CDR3: TGTGCCAGCAGTTTAGTAGGGGGCGAGCAGTACGTC.

CDR3 coding DNA: TGCAGTGCTAGAGATCCAGGGGGCACACAAAGTCAGCCCCAGCATTTT. Its protein product is CSARDPGGTQSQPQHF. The chain recombines TRBV20-1 with TRBJ1-5, with 8 bases aligning to TRBD1. Germline CDR1 and CDR2: DFQATT and SNEGSKA (reference sequence). The CDR3 is 16 residues long. V trimming: 0 bases; J trimming: 6 bases; junction bases outside the gene matches: 10.

This clonotype was detected a few times. This sequence joins TRBV20-1 and TRBJ1-6; D might be TRBD1 (5 bases). V was cut by 6 bases and J by 10 bases, with 16 bases left in between. This CDR3 region has 13 residues. Per germline, CDR1 DFQATT and CDR2 SNEGSKA (reference sequence). The CDR3 sequence is CSAPGTMESPLHF. The CDR3 DNA reads TGCAGTGCCCCCGGGACTATGGAGTCACCCCTCCACTTT.

The table lists this clonotype with a few counts. The chain combines TRBV5-1 with TRBJ2-2; tentatively, D is TRBD1 (6 bases). Trimming removed 0 bases from V and 4 bases from J, with 13 bases in between. The germline CDR1 and CDR2 sequences are SGHRS and YFSETQ. CDR3 size: 16 residues. CDR3 DNA sequence: TGCGCCAGCAGCTTGGTGGGGGCTACGAGCACCGGGGAGCTGTTTTTT. It codes for CASSLVGATSTGELFF.

The rearrangement uses TRBV27 and TRBJ2-3; possible D gene TRBD1, 6 bases. V was cut by 4 bases and J by 2 bases, with 16 bases left in between. Per germline, CDR1 MNHEY and CDR2 SMNVEV (reference sequence). The CDR3 extends over 16 amino acids. CDR3 nucleotides: TGTGCCAGCAGTTCTAACGGACAGCCGACCACAGATACGCAGTATTTT. Translated, it gives CASSSNGQPTTDTQYF.

This clonotype occurred a few times. The chain recombines TRBV5-1 with TRBJ2-1, with TRBD2 as a possible D gene (6 bases). Germline V lookup: CDR1 SGHRS, CDR2 YFSETQ. The V gene lost 1 base and the J gene lost 3 bases, with 8 bases spanning the gap. This CDR3 is 14 amino acids long. CDR3 in amino acids: CASSLRRDYNEQFF. CDR3 coding DNA: TGCGCCAGCAGCTTGAGGAGGGACTACAATGAGCAGTTCTTC.

This clonotype came up a few times. The CDR3 region has the DNA TGTGCCATCAGTGAAGTGGGCAGGGAAGGCACTGAAGCTTTCTTT. It specifies CAISEVGREGTEAFF. The V gene is TRBV10-3, the J gene TRBJ1-1; possibly TRBD1 for D (5 bases). The germline gives CDR1 ENHRY, CDR2 SYGVKD. Trimming left V 3 bases short and J 4 bases short, with 15 bases between. The CDR3 has 15 residues.

The chain has TRBV29-1 and TRBJ2-3; D ambiguous. Germline V gives CDR1 SQVTM, CDR2 ANQGSEA. CDR3 length: 13 residues. Trimming removed 7 bases from V and 2 bases from J, with 13 bases in between. The CDR3 loop is CSAAPRLTDTQYF. In DNA, the CDR3 is TGCAGCGCGGCCCCGCGGCTCACAGATACGCAGTATTTT.

This chain links TRBV12-3 or TRBV12-4 with TRBJ2-2; D possibly uses TRBD1 or TRBD2 (5 bases each). Trimming shortened V by 3 bases and J by 2 bases, and 13 bases separated the two germline ends. The CDR3 consists of 16 residues. The CDR3 DNA reads as TGTGCCAGCAGTTTCGGGGCGGAGCTTAACACCGGGGAGCTGTTTTTT. This gives the protein CASSFGAELNTGELFF.

This chain's CDR3 is CASRNILRESSYEQYF. The CDR3 nucleotides are TGTGCCAGCAGGAACATCCTGCGGGAGAGCTCCTACGAGCAGTACTTC. V is TRBV6-1 and J is TRBJ2-7; TRBD2 matches 7 bases. J gave up 0 bases and V 6 bases, and 11 bases lay outside the gene matches. The CDR3 consists of 16 residues. Per the germline V gene, CDR1 is MNHNS and CDR2 is SASEGT.

V gene TRBV12-3 or TRBV12-4 combines with J gene TRBJ2-4; possible D gene TRBD2, 5 bases. V shed 3 bases and J shed 8 bases, with 14 bases lying between them. The CDR3 is 14 residues long. CDR3 loop: CASSFSGNSDIQYF. Here the CDR3 DNA reads TGTGCCAGCAGTTTTTCGGGCAATAGCGACATTCAGTACTTC.